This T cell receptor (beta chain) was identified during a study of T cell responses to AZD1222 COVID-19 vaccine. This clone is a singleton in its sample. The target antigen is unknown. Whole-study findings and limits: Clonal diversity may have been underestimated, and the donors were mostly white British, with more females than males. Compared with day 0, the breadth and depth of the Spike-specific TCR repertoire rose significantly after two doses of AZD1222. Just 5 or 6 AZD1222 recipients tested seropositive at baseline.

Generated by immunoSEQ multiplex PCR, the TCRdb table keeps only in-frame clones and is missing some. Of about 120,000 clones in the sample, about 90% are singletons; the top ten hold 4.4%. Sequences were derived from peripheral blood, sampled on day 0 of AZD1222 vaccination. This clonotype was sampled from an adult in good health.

The CDR3 sequence: CASSLDRGETQYF. In DNA, the CDR3 is TGTGCCAGCTCATTAGACAGGGGAGAGACCCAGTACTTC. The rearrangement joins TRBV18 to TRBJ2-5; 8 bases are a match to TRBD1. In germline, CDR1 is KGHSH, CDR2 LQKENI. Trimming removed 5 bases from V and 4 bases from J; junction bases left unmatched: 3. This CDR3 has 13 amino acids. Complete variable domain (other parts from reference TRBV18 and TRBJ2-5): NAGVMQNPRHLVRRRGQEARLRCSPMKGHSHVYWYRQLPEEGLKFMVYLQKENIIDESGMPKERFSAEFPKEGPSILRIQQVVRGDSAAYFCASSLDRGETQYFGPGTRLLVL.